The 22 T cell receptor beta chains reported below all come from one sample, sequenced in a study of blood T cell repertoires in COVID-19. TCRdb keeps only in-frame clones here, not all; method: immunoSEQ multiplex PCR. This table holds 150,000 to 200,000 clones, about 86% found once. Sequencing was done on a sample of peripheral blood. Receptor source: a man between 60 and 75 years old with acute or convalescent COVID-19.

The CDR3 is CASSWTGVGGNTIYF. The CDR3 coding sequence is TGCGCCAGCAGCTGGACAGGTGTGGGTGGAAACACCATATATTTT. The chain uses TRBV5-1 and TRBJ1-3; 7 bases line up with TRBD1. V shed 3 bases, J shed 3 bases, and the junction held 6 bases outside the gene matches. CDR3 size: 15 residues. Germline V gene data show CDR1 as SGHRS and CDR2 as YFSETQ.

V and J are TRBV15 and TRBJ2-7; 8 bases are a match to TRBD2. Germline V lookup: CDR1 LNHNV, CDR2 YYDKDF (reference sequence). CDR3 size: 14 residues. The J segment lost 0 bases and the V segment lost 7 bases, leaving 5 bases of the junction unmatched. CDR3 in amino acids: CATKAGLDSYEQYF. The CDR3 DNA reads as TGTGCCACCAAGGCGGGACTAGACTCCTACGAGCAGTACTTC. The full variable domain, its missing parts supplied by reference TRBV15 and TRBJ2-7, is DAMVIQNPRYQVTQFGKPVTLSCSQTLNHNVMYWYQQKSSQAPKLLFHYYDKDFNNEADTPDNFQSRRPNTSFCFLDIRSPGLGDTAMYLCATKAGLDSYEQYFGPGTRLTVT.

The chain combines TRBV27 with TRBJ2-5; D gene ambiguous. With 7 bases removed from V and 2 bases from J, the gap between germline ends came to 11 bases. Germline CDR1 reads MNHEY; CDR2 reads SMNVEV (reference sequence). CDR3 length: 13 amino acids. Here the CDR3 reads CASTPVGQETQYF. The CDR3 DNA reads TGTGCCAGCACCCCGGTCGGGCAAGAGACCCAGTACTTC.

This clone occurred a few times. The genes are TRBV28 and TRBJ1-5; possibly TRBD1 for D (6 bases). The CDR3 spans 16 residues. Per germline, CDR1 MDHEN and CDR2 SYDVKM. V lost 4 bases to trimming and J lost 2 bases, with 15 bases between them. In DNA, the CDR3 is TGTGCCAGCAGTTACCCCAGGGGAAGGGGCAATCAGCCCCAGCATTTT. Amino acids: CASSYPRGRGNQPQHF.

The CDR3 DNA is TGTGCCAGCAGCGTAGCAGGATGGAGGAACTATGGCTACACCTTC. Translating it yields CASSVAGWRNYGYTF. The chain combines TRBV9 with TRBJ1-2; no reliable D call. CDR1 and CDR2 from the germline V gene are SGDLS and YYNGEE. The CDR3 extends over 15 amino acids. V lost 0 bases, J lost 2 bases, and 11 bases lay in between.

The chain carries TRBV2 and TRBJ1-4, with TRBD1 matching over 7 bases. The CDR3 extends over 16 amino acids. Germline lookup yields CDR1 SNHLY and CDR2 FYNNEI. V shed 7 bases, J shed 4 bases, and the junction held 12 bases outside the gene matches. DNA of the CDR3: TGTGCCAGCACCCCCGGGAGGGACAGACGTAATGAAAAACTGTTTTTT. Amino acids: CASTPGRDRRNEKLFF.

The V gene is TRBV9, the J gene TRBJ2-6; D might be TRBD1 (5 bases). Germline lookup yields CDR1 SGDLS and CDR2 YYNGEE. V was shortened by 6 bases and J by 1 base, with 14 bases between the two germline ends. The CDR3 contains 16 residues. For the CDR3, the DNA is TGTGCCAGCACCCCCAATGCAGGGTCTGGGGCCAACGTCCTGACTTTC. Its protein product is CASTPNAGSGANVLTF.

V and J are TRBV14 and TRBJ2-3; 8 bases match TRBD1. Germline V gene sequence: CDR1 SGHDN, CDR2 FVKESK. The V and J ends lost 0 bases and 6 bases, in that order; junction bases with no gene match: 5. The CDR3 is 15 amino acids. The CDR3: CASSQDPGGRDTQYF. Here the CDR3 DNA reads TGTGCCAGCAGCCAAGATCCAGGGGGCAGGGATACGCAGTATTTT.

The chain links TRBV5-1 to TRBJ1-6, with TRBD1 identical over 7 bases. The CDR3 extends over 15 amino acids. CDR1 and CDR2 (germline): SGHRS, YFSETQ. V was pared by 4 bases and J by 7 bases, with 8 bases of the junction left unmatched. The CDR3 coding sequence is TGCGCCAGCAGCGCGCAACAGGGGAGCAATTCACCCCTCCACTTT. Translated: CASSAQQGSNSPLHF.

V gene TRBV28 combines with J gene TRBJ2-1, with D unclear. Germline-derived CDR1 and CDR2 are MDHEN and SYDVKM. V lost 8 bases and J 5 bases, leaving 10 bases between the germline ends. The CDR3 loop spans 12 amino acids. CDR3 residues: CASFGDDNEQFF. The CDR3 DNA sequence: TGTGCCAGCTTCGGAGACGACAATGAGCAGTTCTTC.

The chain links TRBV7-9 to TRBJ1-6; D gene unclear. This CDR3 is built from 16 residues. Trimming pared 1 base from V and 0 bases from J, leaving 7 bases between. The V gene's germline CDR1 is SEHNR and CDR2 FQNEAQ (reference sequence). CDR3 amino acids: CASSLVEGSYNSPLHF. In DNA form, the CDR3 reads TGTGCCAGCAGCTTAGTCGAGGGCTCCTATAATTCACCCCTCCACTTT.

The DNA of the CDR3 is TGTGCCAGCAGTCCCCACAAGCTAGGCTCCTACGAGCAGTACTTC. Translating it yields CASSPHKLGSYEQYF. This rearrangement joins TRBV28 to TRBJ2-7, with no clear D. This CDR3 region has 15 residues. Between the trimmed V and J ends, which lost 5 bases and 0 bases, there was a span of 14 bases. Germline V gene data show CDR1 as MDHEN and CDR2 as SYDVKM.

This chain links TRBV28 with TRBJ2-7, with TRBD2 identical over 10 bases. The CDR3 length is 14 residues. After removal of 7 bases from V and 1 base from J, the junction contained 4 bases not matched to a gene. Per germline, CDR1 MDHEN and CDR2 SYDVKM. CDR3 in DNA: TGTGCCAGCACCGTTAGCGGGAGGTCCTACGAGCAGTACTTC. This translates into CASTVSGRSYEQYF.

As DNA, the CDR3 is TGCGCCAGCAGCCTGGGTGGGTCGGGAGACCGAAACACTGAAGCTTTCTTT. Its translation is CASSLGGSGDRNTEAFF. The V and J genes are TRBV5-1 and TRBJ1-1; unclear D gene. V lost 4 bases to trimming and J lost 2 bases, with 21 bases between them. The CDR3 spans 17 residues. CDR1 and CDR2 from the germline V gene are SGHRS and YFSETQ.

The V gene is TRBV19, the J gene TRBJ2-2; maybe TRBD2 (6 bases). Per the germline V gene, CDR1 is LNHDA and CDR2 is SQIVND (reference sequence). V was trimmed by 2 bases and J by 1 base, leaving 8 bases between them. The CDR3 spans 15 residues. For the CDR3, the DNA is TGTGCCAGTAGTATAAGCGGGTTGAACACCGGGGAGCTGTTTTTT. It codes for CASSISGLNTGELFF.

This clone was detected a few times. The chain links TRBV2 to TRBJ2-7; D remains ambiguous. Germline V CDR1 and CDR2: SNHLY, FYNNEI. Trimming removed 6 bases from V and 8 bases from J, with 11 bases in between. CDR3 length equals 11 residues. The CDR3 region is CASSPYSKQYF. In DNA form, the CDR3 reads TGTGCCAGCAGCCCATACTCGAAGCAGTACTTC. Variable domain in full (rest from reference TRBV2 and TRBJ2-7): EPEVTQTPSHQVTQMGQEVILRCVPISNHLYFYWYRQILGQKVEFLVSFYNNEISEKSEIFDDQFSVERPDGSNFTLKIRSTKLEDSAMYFCASSPYSKQYFGPGTRLTVT.

The chain couples TRBV5-1 to TRBJ2-1; 7 bases line up with TRBD2. This CDR3 comprises 16 residues. Germline V gene data show CDR1 as SGHRS and CDR2 as YFSETQ. V gave up 4 bases and J gave up 3 bases; unmatched junction bases: 10. This chain's CDR3 is CASSLLPGGSYNEQFF. The CDR3 nucleotides are TGCGCCAGCAGCCTCCTCCCTGGCGGGAGCTACAATGAGCAGTTCTTC.

The CDR3 here is CASSLSGTVRTEAFF. CDR3 coding DNA: TGCGCCAGCAGCTTATCCGGGACAGTGAGGACTGAAGCTTTCTTT. This chain links TRBV5-1 with TRBJ1-1; 7 bases align to TRBD1. This CDR3 spans 15 amino acids. The junction had 9 bases not matched to a gene; V was cut back by 2 bases and J by 5 bases. CDR1 SGHRS and CDR2 YFSETQ come from the germline V gene.

The chain employs TRBV28 and TRBJ2-5; 8 bases match TRBD2. The V gene end was trimmed by 5 bases and the J gene end by 1 base; junction bases not matched to a gene: 6. This CDR3 is built from 15 residues. CDR1 is MDHEN, CDR2 SYDVKM, per germline. The CDR3 nucleotides are TGTGCCAGCAGTCTAAGCGGGAGCCCCCAAGAGACCCAGTACTTC. As protein: CASSLSGSPQETQYF. The whole variable domain, remainder taken from reference TRBV28 and TRBJ2-5, is DVKVTQSSRYLVKRTGEKVFLECVQDMDHENMFWYRQDPGLGLRLIYFSYDVKMKEKGDIPEGYSVSREKKERFSLILESASTNQTSMYLCASSLSGSPQETQYFGPGTRLLVL.

On this clone: Within the sample, other DNA sequences also encode this same CDR3. The chain uses TRBV28 and TRBJ2-5; the D is unclear. Germline values: CDR1 MDHEN, CDR2 SYDVKM. The CDR3 spans 11 residues. Trimming removed 6 bases at V and 5 bases at J, with 7 bases between. The DNA of the CDR3 is TGTGCCAGCAGCCTGGAGGAGACCCAGTACTTC. Amino acids: CASSLEETQYF.

This chain joins TRBV10-1 and TRBJ1-2; tentative D call: TRBD1 (5 bases). The CDR3 is 14 amino acids. V lost 5 bases and J lost 1, with 11 bases in between. Per germline, CDR1 WNHNN and CDR2 SYGVQD (reference sequence). DNA of the CDR3: TGCGCCAGCAGTCCGACAGAGGTTAACTATGGCTACACCTTC. It codes for CASSPTEVNYGYTF.

The CDR3 here is CASSLEWGHTEAFF. As DNA, the CDR3 is TGTGCCAGCAGCTTAGAGTGGGGGCATACTGAAGCTTTCTTT. The chain joins TRBV7-9 to TRBJ1-1, with TRBD1 as a possible D gene (6 bases). V shed 1 base and J shed 5 bases, with 11 bases lying between them. Germline lookup yields CDR1 SEHNR and CDR2 FQNEAQ (reference sequence). The CDR3 is made up of 14 amino acids.